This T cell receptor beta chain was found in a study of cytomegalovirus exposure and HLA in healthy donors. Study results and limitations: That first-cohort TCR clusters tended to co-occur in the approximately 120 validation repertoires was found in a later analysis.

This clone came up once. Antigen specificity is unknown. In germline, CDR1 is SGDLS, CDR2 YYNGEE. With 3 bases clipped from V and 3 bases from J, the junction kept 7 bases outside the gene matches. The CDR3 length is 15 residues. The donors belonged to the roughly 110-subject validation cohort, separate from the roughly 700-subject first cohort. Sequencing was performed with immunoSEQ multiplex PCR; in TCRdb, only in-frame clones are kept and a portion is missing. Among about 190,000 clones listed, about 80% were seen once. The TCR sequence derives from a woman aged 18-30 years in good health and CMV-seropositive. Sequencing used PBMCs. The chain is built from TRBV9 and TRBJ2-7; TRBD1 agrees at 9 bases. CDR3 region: CASSDTGTGFYEQYF. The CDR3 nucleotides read TGTGCCAGCAGCGACACCGGGACAGGGTTCTACGAGCAGTACTTC. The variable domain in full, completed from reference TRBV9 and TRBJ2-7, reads DSGVTQTPKHLITATGQRVTLRCSPRSGDLSVYWYQQSLDQGLQFLIQYYNGEERAKGNILERFSAQQFPDLHSELNLSSLELGDSALYFCASSDTGTGFYEQYFGPGTRLTVT.